These 30 T cell receptor beta chains came from one sample sequenced in a study of shared clonotypes between healthy human individuals. Only in-frame clones appear in the TCRdb table, and some are missing; sequencing was by immunoSEQ multiplex PCR. The top ten clones hold approximately 10% of a sample with 330,000 or so clones, around two thirds of them seen once. Sequencing was carried out using memory CD4+ T cells sorted from blood. Documented subset: CD45RA-negative fraction. Receptors originate from a man aged 25 to 45 in good health.

The V gene is TRBV7-2, the J gene TRBJ2-7; 9 positions agree with TRBD1. With 1 base clipped from V and 5 bases from J, the junction kept 12 bases outside the gene matches. The CDR3 has 17 amino acids. The V gene's germline CDR1 is SGHTA and CDR2 FQGNSA. The CDR3 protein is CASSLVRFAQGANEQYF. CDR3 nucleotide sequence: TGTGCCAGCAGCTTAGTAAGATTCGCACAGGGGGCTAACGAGCAGTACTTC.

This sequence joins TRBV5-1 and TRBJ2-1; the match to TRBD1 covers 7 bases. Germline V lookup: CDR1 SGHRS, CDR2 YFSETQ. The CDR3 is 13 residues long. V lost 4 bases and J lost 6; bases outside the gene matches: 4. The CDR3 bases are TGCGCCAGCAGCCCCGGACAGGCCAATGAGCAGTTCTTC. Translated: CASSPGQANEQFF.

This chain connects TRBV7-8 to TRBJ2-7; 13 nucleotides match TRBD2. Losses at the gene ends were 2 bases for V and 5 bases for J; bases not matched to a gene: 9. CDR1 and CDR2 from the germline V gene are SGHVS and FQNEAQ. The CDR3 loop spans 17 amino acids. This chain's CDR3 is CASSLRVTSGRVNEQYF. The CDR3 DNA follows: TGTGCCAGCAGCTTACGCGTTACTAGCGGGAGGGTCAACGAGCAGTACTTC.

This clone was seen many times. This chain links TRBV29-1 with TRBJ2-5, with D perhaps TRBD2 (6 bases). V was trimmed by 2 bases and J by 5 bases, leaving 9 bases between them. Germline V gene data show CDR1 as SQVTM and CDR2 as ANQGSEA. The CDR3 is 12 amino acids. CDR3 coding DNA: TGCAGCGTTGAAACTAGCTCTGAGACCCAGTACTTC. Its translation: CSVETSSETQYF.

The rearrangement uses TRBV6-6 and TRBJ2-7; D is undetermined. CDR1 is MNHNY, CDR2 SVGAGI, per germline (reference sequence). Trimming took off 7 bases at V and 1 base at J, with 11 bases between the two ends. The CDR3 has 13 residues. The CDR3 loop is CASNAPKSYEQYF. CDR3 bases: TGTGCCAGCAACGCGCCGAAGTCCTACGAGCAGTACTTC.

As regards this clone: This sample also contains other DNA sequences that code for the same CDR3. This chain uses TRBV4-1 with TRBJ1-1; D unclear. The CDR3 length is 13 residues. CDR1 is MGHRA, CDR2 YSYEKL, per germline. The germline V and J ends were trimmed by 3 bases and 3 bases, with 8 bases remaining between them. The CDR3 DNA is TGCGCCAGCAGCCATCGACAAGACACTGAAGCTTTCTTT. Amino acid sequence: CASSHRQDTEAFF.

This sequence joins TRBV10-2 and TRBJ1-5; D is possibly TRBD1 (5 bases). Germline CDR1 reads WSHSY; CDR2 reads SAAADI. The CDR3 contains 15 residues. Trimming left V 6 bases short and J 0 bases short, with 12 bases between. CDR3 sequence (DNA): TGCGCCAGCAGCCCGGGTACAGGTAGCAATCAGCCCCAGCATTTT. Translating it yields CASSPGTGSNQPQHF.

V usage is TRBV5-1 and J usage is TRBJ2-1, with 10 nucleotides matching TRBD1. The CDR3 spans 16 residues. J gave up 7 bases and V 7 bases, and 14 bases lay outside the gene matches. The germline V gene encodes CDR1 SGHRS and CDR2 YFSETQ. In DNA, the CDR3 is TGCGCCAGCTCGCTTATACCGGGACAGGGGAGGAATGAGCAGTTCTTC. It translates to CASSLIPGQGRNEQFF.

This clone appeared many times. The chain employs TRBV28 and TRBJ1-5; D possibly corresponds to TRBD1 (5 bases). V was clipped by 5 bases and J by 7 bases, with 18 bases between them. The CDR3 covers 15 residues. Germline lookup yields CDR1 MDHEN and CDR2 SYDVKM. In nucleotides, the CDR3 is TGTGCCAGCAGTCCAGGGATGGCAGGGAACCAGCCCCAGCATTTT. It encodes CASSPGMAGNQPQHF.

On this clone: A far larger clone is off by one base, so a read error is likely. The sample holds other DNA sequences that translate to the same CDR3. The J gene is TRBJ2-1, the V gene TRBV5-4, with D possibly TRBD1 on 6 matching bases. Trimming removed 4 bases at V and 11 bases at J, with 19 bases between. Germline values: CDR1 SGHNT, CDR2 YYREEE (reference sequence). This CDR3 region has 14 residues. CDR3 coding DNA: TGTGCCAGCAGCCATCAATCCGCGAGGGGGAAGCAGTTCTTC. Its translation is CASSHQSARGKQFF.

CDR3 sequence reads: CASSLVLAGETQYF. CDR3 coding DNA: TGTGCCAGCAGCTTAGTGCTAGCGGGAGAGACCCAGTACTTC. The chain couples TRBV7-6 to TRBJ2-5; 8 bases fit TRBD2. Germline V lookup: CDR1 SGHVS, CDR2 FNYEAQ. Trimming removed 1 base from V and 4 bases from J; junction bases left unmatched: 2. This CDR3 comprises 14 residues.

This clone was seen more than once but under ten times. The rearrangement links TRBV5-1 to TRBJ2-2; D not resolved. Germline V gene lookup returns CDR1 SGHRS and CDR2 YFSETQ. This CDR3 spans 14 amino acids. Trimming cost V 2 bases and J 5 bases, with 10 bases left between them. The chain's CDR3 is CASSFDPTTGELFF. The CDR3 DNA reads as TGCGCCAGCAGCTTTGACCCTACAACCGGGGAGCTGTTTTTT.

The rearrangement links TRBV30 to TRBJ1-2; 7 bases are a match to TRBD1. V lost 0 bases to trimming and J lost 6 bases; unmatched junction nucleotides: 7. This CDR3 is 14 amino acids long. In germline, CDR1 is GTSNPN, CDR2 SVGIG (reference sequence). The CDR3 sequence is CAWSVSRGWNGYTF. For the CDR3, the DNA is TGTGCCTGGAGTGTAAGCAGGGGGTGGAATGGCTACACCTTC.

This clone was picked up many times. The J gene is TRBJ2-5, the V gene TRBV15; 8 positions match TRBD2. Germline CDR1 and CDR2: LNHNV and YYDKDF (reference sequence). The V and J ends lost 5 bases and 0 bases, in that order; junction bases with no gene match: 8. CDR3 length equals 16 residues. The CDR3 DNA reads TGTGCCACCAGCGGCGGGACTAGGGTACACCAAGAGACCCAGTACTTC. Its translation is CATSGGTRVHQETQYF.

This clone was seen at least ten times. This rearrangement joins TRBV5-1 to TRBJ2-2; D perhaps matches TRBD2 (5 bases). V dropped 4 bases and J dropped 9 bases, with 19 bases sitting between them. The germline gives CDR1 SGHRS, CDR2 YFSETQ. The CDR3 is 15 residues long. CDR3 DNA sequence: TGCGCCAGCAGCCCGGACGGACTTGGAGTCCGGGAGCTGTTTTTT. Translating it yields CASSPDGLGVRELFF.

J is TRBJ2-1 and V is TRBV11-3; weak D call: TRBD1 (6 bases). Trimming cost V 1 base and J 2 bases, with 9 bases left between them. The CDR3 has 15 residues. Germline CDR1 and CDR2: SGHNT and YENEEA. The DNA of the CDR3 is TGTGCCAGCAGCTTAGGCGGACAGCCCTACAATGAGCAGTTCTTC. Encoded protein: CASSLGGQPYNEQFF. Drawing the rest from reference TRBV11-3 and TRBJ2-1, the complete variable domain is EAGVVQSPRYKIIEKKQPVAFWCNPISGHNTLYWYLQNLGQGPELLIRYENEEAVDDSQLPKDRFSAERLKGVDSTLKIQPAELGDSAVYLCASSLGGQPYNEQFFGPGTRLTVL.

This clone was seen a few times. CDR3 DNA sequence: TGTGCCAGCACCGGGACAGGGGTTCAGCCCCAGCATTTT. Its protein is CASTGTGVQPQHF. This sequence joins TRBV2 and TRBJ1-5; 10 bases agree with TRBD1. CDR3 length: 13 residues. Germline-derived CDR1 and CDR2 are SNHLY and FYNNEI. The V segment lost 7 bases and the J segment 6 bases; nucleotides outside the gene matches: 3.

This chain links TRBV2 with TRBJ2-1; weak D call: TRBD1 (5 bases). Trimming pared 7 bases from V and 8 bases from J, leaving 12 bases between. Germline V lookup: CDR1 SNHLY, CDR2 FYNNEI. This CDR3 comprises 12 residues. CDR3 sequence (DNA): TGTGCCAGCAAAAAAGGGGTACATGAGCAGTTCTTC. Its translation is CASKKGVHEQFF.

The chain couples TRBV9 to TRBJ1-1, with 7 bases identical to TRBD1. This CDR3 has 15 residues. Germline V gene lookup returns CDR1 SGDLS and CDR2 YYNGEE. J gave up 7 bases and V 3 bases, and 12 bases lay outside the gene matches. CDR3 DNA sequence: TGTGCCAGCAGCGAGGGAATTAGACAGGGAGGTGAAGCTTTCTTT. Translation gives CASSEGIRQGGEAFF.

The chain recombines TRBV2 with TRBJ2-3, with D possibly matching TRBD2 (6 bases). Germline V gene lookup returns CDR1 SNHLY and CDR2 FYNNEI. CDR3 length: 14 amino acids. The V and J ends lost 1 base and 4 bases respectively, with 9 bases between them. CDR3 loop: CASSEVAGSDTQYF. In DNA form, the CDR3 reads TGTGCCAGCAGTGAAGTGGCGGGGTCAGATACGCAGTATTTT.

The J gene is TRBJ1-5, the V gene TRBV19; 7 bases are a match to TRBD1. The CDR3 covers 14 residues. V was clipped by 3 bases and J by 6 bases; unmatched bases: 5. Germline assignment: CDR1 LNHDA and CDR2 SQIVND (reference sequence). The CDR3 protein is CASSIDRVTQPQHF. CDR3 bases: TGTGCCAGTAGTATTGACAGGGTAACTCAGCCCCAGCATTTT.

This clone was seen a single time. V is TRBV5-1 and J is TRBJ2-3; TRBD1 agrees at 9 bases. CDR1 is SGHRS and CDR2 is YFSETQ in the germline V gene. The CDR3 is 16 residues long. The V gene end was trimmed by 0 bases and the J gene end by 0 bases; junction bases not matched to a gene: 2. The CDR3 is CASSLGTGVSTDTQYF. CDR3 coding DNA: TGCGCCAGCAGCTTGGGGACAGGGGTTAGCACAGATACGCAGTATTTT.

The chain joins TRBV5-1 to TRBJ2-7; 9 bases map to TRBD2. The V and J ends lost 0 bases and 7 bases, in that order; junction bases with no gene match: 11. The CDR3 is 16 residues long. Germline assignment: CDR1 SGHRS and CDR2 YFSETQ. This CDR3 reads CASSLARLAGVGEQYF. DNA of the CDR3: TGCGCCAGCAGCTTGGCCCGGTTAGCGGGAGTGGGGGAGCAGTACTTC.

This clone was observed a handful of times. V gene TRBV19 combines with J gene TRBJ2-3; 10 nucleotides align to TRBD1. CDR1 is LNHDA, CDR2 SQIVND, per germline (reference sequence). The CDR3 is made up of 15 amino acids. The V gene end was trimmed by 5 bases and the J gene end by 2 bases; junction bases not matched to a gene: 4. DNA of the CDR3: TGTGCCAGTAGTCGGGACAGGGGAGACACAGATACGCAGTATTTT. Translated, it gives CASSRDRGDTDTQYF.

This chain joins TRBV12-2 and TRBJ2-7; the table's D call TRBD2 went unverified against the DNA. TRBV12-2 represents a pseudogene. The CDR3 covers 20 residues. The CDR3 nucleotides are TGTGCAAGTCGCAACAGGTTCATACTTCGAACTAGCGGGAGTCCACGCGAGCAGTACTTC. Protein: CASRNRFILRTSGSPREQYF.

The CDR3 loop is CASSDCSGETYNEQFF. CDR3 bases: TGTGCCAGCAGTGACTGTAGCGGAGAGACCTACAATGAGCAGTTCTTC. The rearrangement joins TRBV6-4 to TRBJ2-1; possibly TRBD2 for D (6 bases). V was trimmed by 1 base and J by 2 bases, leaving 12 bases between them. CDR1 is MRHNA, CDR2 SNTAGT, per germline. The CDR3 spans 16 residues.

This chain joins TRBV2 and TRBJ2-6; D ambiguous. The germline V gene has CDR1 SNHLY and CDR2 FYNNEI. V shed 7 bases and J shed 0 bases, with 10 bases lying between them. This CDR3 region has 15 residues. In nucleotides, the CDR3 is TGTGCCAGCATGCCAAGGACCTCTGGGGCCAACGTCCTGACTTTC. It is translated as CASMPRTSGANVLTF. Using reference TRBV2 and TRBJ2-6 for the parts outside the CDR3, the full variable domain is EPEVTQTPSHQVTQMGQEVILRCVPISNHLYFYWYRQILGQKVEFLVSFYNNEISEKSEIFDDQFSVERPDGSNFTLKIRSTKLEDSAMYFCASMPRTSGANVLTFGAGSRLTVL.

In this sample, this clone turned up many times. The identical CDR3 is also encoded by other nucleotide sequences in the sample. The chain uses TRBV11-1 and TRBJ2-7; TRBD2 matches 11 bases. The trim removed 3 bases at V and 2 bases at J, leaving 3 bases unmatched. The germline V gene encodes CDR1 SGHAT and CDR2 FQDESV (reference sequence). The CDR3 has 15 residues. This chain's CDR3 is CASSLRLAGPYEQYF. The CDR3, as DNA: TGTGCCAGCAGCTTGCGACTAGCGGGACCCTACGAGCAGTACTTC.

Remarks on this clone: The same CDR3 arises from other DNA sequences in this sample as well. V gene TRBV6-5 combines with J gene TRBJ2-7, with 11 bases fitting TRBD1. The CDR3 is 13 residues long. Trimming removed 7 bases from V and 7 bases from J; junction bases left unmatched: 6. Germline CDR1 reads MNHEY; CDR2 reads SVGAGI. The CDR3, as DNA: TGTGCCAGCACCAGGGACAGGGGGGGGGAGCAGTACTTC. Translating it yields CASTRDRGGEQYF.

V gene TRBV19 combines with J gene TRBJ2-7; no firm D call. Trimming cost V 5 bases and J 3 bases, with 8 bases left between them. The CDR3 covers 12 residues. CDR1 LNHDA and CDR2 SQIVND come from the germline V gene (reference sequence). DNA of the CDR3: TGTGCCAGTAGTCACAGTAACTACGAGCAGTACTTC. Protein: CASSHSNYEQYF.